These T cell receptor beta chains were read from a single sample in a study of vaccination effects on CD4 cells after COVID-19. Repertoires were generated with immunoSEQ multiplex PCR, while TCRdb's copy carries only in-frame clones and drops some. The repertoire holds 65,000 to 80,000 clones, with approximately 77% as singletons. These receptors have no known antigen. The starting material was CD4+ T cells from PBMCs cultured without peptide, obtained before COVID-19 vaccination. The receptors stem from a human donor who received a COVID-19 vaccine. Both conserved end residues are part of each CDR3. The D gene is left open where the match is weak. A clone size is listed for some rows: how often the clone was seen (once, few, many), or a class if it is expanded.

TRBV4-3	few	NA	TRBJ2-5	CASSQDWTGETQYF	TGCGCCAGCAGCCAAGATTGGACCGGGGAGACCCAGTACTTC
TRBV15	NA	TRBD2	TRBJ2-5	CATSRDRGVETQYF	TGTGCCACCAGCAGAGATCGGGGGGTAGAGACCCAGTACTTC
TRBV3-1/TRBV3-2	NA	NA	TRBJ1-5	CASSQSNMGQPQHF	TGTGCCAGCAGCCAATCTAACATGGGCCAACCCCAGCATTTT
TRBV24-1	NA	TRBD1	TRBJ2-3	CATSDPTGGLADTQYF	TGTGCCACCAGTGACCCGACAGGGGGTCTCGCAGATACGCAGTATTTT
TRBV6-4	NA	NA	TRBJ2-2	CASSDKRTATGELFF	TGTGCCAGCAGTGACAAACGGACGGCCACCGGGGAGCTGTTTTTT
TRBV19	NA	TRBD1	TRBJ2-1	CASSIRTGGSYNEQFF	TGTGCCAGTAGTATTAGGACAGGGGGCAGCTACAATGAGCAGTTCTTC
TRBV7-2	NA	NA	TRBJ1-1	CASSLVSGNTEAFF	TGTGCCAGCAGCTTAGTCTCAGGAAACACTGAAGCTTTCTTT
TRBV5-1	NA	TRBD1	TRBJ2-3	CASSPPGTGSTDTQYF	TGCGCCAGCAGCCCGCCTGGGACAGGGAGCACAGATACGCAGTATTTT
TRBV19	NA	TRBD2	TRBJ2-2	CASSIGGGLRGTGELFF	TGTGCCAGTAGTATAGGGGGGGGTCTCCGAGGCACCGGGGAGCTGTTTTTT
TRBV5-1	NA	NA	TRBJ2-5	CASSLYQETQYF	TGCGCCAGCAGCCTCTACCAAGAGACCCAGTACTTC
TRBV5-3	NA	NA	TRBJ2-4	CARSLEGGNIQYF	TGTGCCAGAAGCTTGGAAGGGGGAAACATTCAGTACTTC